This T cell receptor beta chain was identified during a study of cytomegalovirus exposure and HLA in healthy donors. Study-level information: HLA-typed donors were the source of about 90 million unique TCRs held in an early data release. Whole-study results and caveats: Rarity marked most TCR sequences, yet some public TCRs occurred in many donors. There was a cluster of highly shared sequence variants that was likely a sequencing artifact.

With 60 Vbeta and 13 Jbeta primers, the PCR was carried out. Using immunoSEQ multiplex PCR, the repertoire was profiled, and TCRdb retains in-frame clones only, with some absent. Altogether 88,000 or so clones are present, 62% being singletons, with the ten largest covering 3.5% to 4.5%. Samples came from healthy bone marrow donors. A note on this clone: Its antigen is as yet unknown.

This TCR came from a male donor in good health and CMV-seropositive. Source material: PBMCs.

As DNA, the CDR3 is TGCGCCAGCAGCCAAGGGACAGGGATTTTTAATGAAGCTTTCTTT. Its protein is CASSQGTGIFNEAFF. J is TRBJ1-1 and V is TRBV4-3; TRBD1 agrees at 8 bases. The V segment lost 1 base and the J segment 7 bases; nucleotides outside the gene matches: 8. Germline assignment: CDR1 LGHNA and CDR2 YSLEER. This CDR3 comprises 15 residues.